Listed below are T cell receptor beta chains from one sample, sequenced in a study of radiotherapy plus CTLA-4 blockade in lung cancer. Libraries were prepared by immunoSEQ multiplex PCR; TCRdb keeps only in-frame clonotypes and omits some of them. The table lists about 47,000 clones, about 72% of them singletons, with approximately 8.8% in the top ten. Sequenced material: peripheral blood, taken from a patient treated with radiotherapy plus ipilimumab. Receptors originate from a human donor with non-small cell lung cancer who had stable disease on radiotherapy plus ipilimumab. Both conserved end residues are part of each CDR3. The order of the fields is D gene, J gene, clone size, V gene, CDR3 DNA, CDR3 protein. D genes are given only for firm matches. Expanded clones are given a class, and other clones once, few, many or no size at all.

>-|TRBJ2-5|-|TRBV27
TGTGCCAGCAGTTTAATTGTCGGAGGGATCGAGACCCAGTACTTC
CASSLIVGGIETQYF
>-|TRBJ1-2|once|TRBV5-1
TGCGCCAGCAGCCCCCTCGGGATTAACTATGGCTACACCTTC
CASSPLGINYGYTF
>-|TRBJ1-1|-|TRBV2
TGTGCCACCGCTGGGACTGCGAACACTGAAGCTTTCTTT
CATAGTANTEAFF
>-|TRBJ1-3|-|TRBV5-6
TGTGCCAGCAGCAGGGGGGGATCAGGGGCGGCTTCAGGAAACACCATATATTTT
CASSRGGSGAASGNTIYF
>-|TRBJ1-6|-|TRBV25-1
TGTGCCAGCAGTGAAAGAGGACGGGGCTATAATTCACCCCTCCACTTT
CASSERGRGYNSPLHF
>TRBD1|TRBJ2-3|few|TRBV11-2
TGTGCCAGCAGCTTAGACCGACAGGGGCACAGCACAGATACGCAGTATTTT
CASSLDRQGHSTDTQYF
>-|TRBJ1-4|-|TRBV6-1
TGTGCCAGCAGTGCGGCAAGGGATTCCGGCGAAAAACTGTTTTTT
CASSAARDSGEKLFF
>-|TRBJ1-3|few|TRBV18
TGTGCCAGCTCAGCACAGGGCTCTGGAAACACCATATATTTT
CASSAQGSGNTIYF
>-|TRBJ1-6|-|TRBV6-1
TGTGCCAGCATGGACGCTTATAATTCACCCCTCCACTTT
CASMDAYNSPLHF
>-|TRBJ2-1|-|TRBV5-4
TGTGCCAGCAAACCTCGATCGACGGGCAATGAGCAGTTCTTC
CASKPRSTGNEQFF
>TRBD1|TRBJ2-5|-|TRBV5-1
TGCGCCAGCAGCTTGGCCGTAGCAGGGGGAGAGACCCAGTACTTC
CASSLAVAGGETQYF
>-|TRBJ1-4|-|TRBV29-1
TGCAGCGTTGAGGTCGGGGTGGGGGAAAAACTGTTTTTT
CSVEVGVGEKLFF
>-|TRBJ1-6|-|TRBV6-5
TGTGCCAGCAGGGTAACAGGGTTAGGTAATTCACCCCTCCACTTT
CASRVTGLGNSPLHF
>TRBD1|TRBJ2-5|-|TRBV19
TGTGCCAGTAGTATATACGCGACAGGGGGCGCAGAGACCCAGTACTTC
CASSIYATGGAETQYF
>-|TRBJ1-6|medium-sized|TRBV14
TGTGCCAGCAGCCGCAGGACGGCCAGCTCCTATAATTCACCCCTCCACTTT
CASSRRTASSYNSPLHF
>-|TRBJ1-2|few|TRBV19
TGTGCCAGTAGTACCCGTGGGGGTCTAGAAGGCTACACCTTC
CASSTRGGLEGYTF
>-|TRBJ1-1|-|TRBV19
TGTGCCAGTAGTATAGATGGATACACTGAAGCTTTCTTT
CASSIDGYTEAFF
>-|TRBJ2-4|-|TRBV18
TGTGCCAGCTCACCGAGTGACAAAAACATTCAGTACTTC
CASSPSDKNIQYF
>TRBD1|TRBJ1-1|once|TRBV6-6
TGTGCCAGCACCGAGGGACAGGGGAACACTGAAGCTTTCTTT
CASTEGQGNTEAFF
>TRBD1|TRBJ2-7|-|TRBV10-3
TGTGCCATCAGCCCCGGGACAGGGCTTTCCGAGCAGTACTTC
CAISPGTGLSEQYF
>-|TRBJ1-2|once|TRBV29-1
TGCAGCGTTGAAGGTGTTAACTATGGCTACACCTTC
CSVEGVNYGYTF
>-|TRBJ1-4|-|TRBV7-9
TGTGCCAGCAGCCCCGACTTGGAAAAACTGTTTTTT
CASSPDLEKLFF
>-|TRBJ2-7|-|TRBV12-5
TGTGCTAGTGGTTTGGTCTGGGGGGAATTTAACGAGCAGTACTTC
CASGLVWGEFNEQYF
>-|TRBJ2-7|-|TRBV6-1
TGTGCCAGCAGAGGGAACAGGGGAGGCTACGAGCAGTACTTC
CASRGNRGGYEQYF
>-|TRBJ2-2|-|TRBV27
TGTGCCAGCGGATCTAGGGGGGGAAGAACCGGGGAGCTGTTTTTT
CASGSRGGRTGELFF
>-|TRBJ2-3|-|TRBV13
TGTGCCAGCAGCCGAAAACTAGGGTACACAGATACGCAGTATTTT
CASSRKLGYTDTQYF
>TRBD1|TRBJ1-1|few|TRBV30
TGTGCCTGGGTCAGGGGGGGGAACACTGAAGCTTTCTTT
CAWVRGGNTEAFF
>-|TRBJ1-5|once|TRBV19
TGTGCCAGTAGTAGCCAGGCACGGTTAGGCAATCAGCCCCAGCATTTT
CASSSQARLGNQPQHF
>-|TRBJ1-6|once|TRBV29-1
TGCAGCGTTCGTGACCGGGACACCTATAATTCACCCCTCCACTTT
CSVRDRDTYNSPLHF
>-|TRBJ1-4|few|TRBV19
TGTGCCAGTAGTATTTTCTTACGGGGAAAAGAAAAACTGTTTTTT
CASSIFLRGKEKLFF
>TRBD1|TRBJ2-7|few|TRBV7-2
TGTGCCAGCAGCCAGGTTCCGGGACAGGGTTTTGTCCACGAGCAGTACTTC
CASSQVPGQGFVHEQYF
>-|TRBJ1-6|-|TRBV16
TGTGCCAGCAGCCCTGACAGACTCCAATCACCCCTCCACTTT
CASSPDRLQSPLHF
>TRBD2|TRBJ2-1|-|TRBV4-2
TGTGCCAGCAGCCAAGGTATCCAGCGGGGGTACAATGAGCAGTTCTTC
CASSQGIQRGYNEQFF
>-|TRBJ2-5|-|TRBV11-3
TGTGCCAGCAGCTTAAACGTGGCAGAGACCCAGTACTTC
CASSLNVAETQYF
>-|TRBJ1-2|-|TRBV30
TGTGCCTGGAGTGTAATTGTTAACTATGGCTACACCTTC
CAWSVIVNYGYTF
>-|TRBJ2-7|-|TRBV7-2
TGTGCCAGCAGCATTACCTACGAGCAGTACTTC
CASSITYEQYF
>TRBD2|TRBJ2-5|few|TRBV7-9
TGTGCCAGCAGCTTAGGACTAGCGGGGGTCGAACAAGAGACCCAGTACTTC
CASSLGLAGVEQETQYF
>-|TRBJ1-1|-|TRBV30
TGTGCCTGGACCCTAGGGGGGAGAACTGAAGCTTTCTTT
CAWTLGGRTEAFF
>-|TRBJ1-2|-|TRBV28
TGTGCCAGCAGTTTAGCACAGGTTAACTATGGCTACACCTTC
CASSLAQVNYGYTF
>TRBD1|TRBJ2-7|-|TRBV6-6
TGTGCCAGCAGTCCGGGACAGGGGAGGTTCTACGAGCAGTACTTC
CASSPGQGRFYEQYF
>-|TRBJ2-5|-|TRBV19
TGTGCCAGTAGTATTTTGTTTGAAGAGACCCAGTACTTC
CASSILFEETQYF